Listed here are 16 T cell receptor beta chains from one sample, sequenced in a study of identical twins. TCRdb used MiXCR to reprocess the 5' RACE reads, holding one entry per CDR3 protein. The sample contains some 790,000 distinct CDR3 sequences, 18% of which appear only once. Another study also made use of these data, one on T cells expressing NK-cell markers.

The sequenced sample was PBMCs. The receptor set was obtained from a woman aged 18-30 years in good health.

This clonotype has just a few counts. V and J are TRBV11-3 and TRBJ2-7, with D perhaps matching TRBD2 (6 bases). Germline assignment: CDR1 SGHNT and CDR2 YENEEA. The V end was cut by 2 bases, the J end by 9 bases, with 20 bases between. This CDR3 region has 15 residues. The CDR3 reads CASSLRFSATEGQYF. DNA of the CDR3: TGTGCCAGCAGCTTAAGGTTCAGCGCTACGGAGGGGCAGTACTTC.

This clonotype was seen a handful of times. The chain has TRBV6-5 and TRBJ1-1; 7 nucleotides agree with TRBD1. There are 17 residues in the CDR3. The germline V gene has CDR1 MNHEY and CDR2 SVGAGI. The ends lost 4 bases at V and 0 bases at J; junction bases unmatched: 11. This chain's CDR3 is CASSSTNRGDMNTEAFF. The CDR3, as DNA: TGTGCCAGCAGTTCCACAAACAGGGGCGACATGAACACTGAAGCTTTCTTT.

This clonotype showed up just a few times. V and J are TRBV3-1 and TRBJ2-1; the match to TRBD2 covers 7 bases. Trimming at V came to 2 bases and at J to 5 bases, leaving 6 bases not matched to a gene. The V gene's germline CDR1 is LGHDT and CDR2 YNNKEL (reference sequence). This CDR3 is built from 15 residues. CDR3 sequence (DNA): TGTGCCAGCAGCCAATCGCGGGGGAACCACAATGAGCAGTTCTTC. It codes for CASSQSRGNHNEQFF.

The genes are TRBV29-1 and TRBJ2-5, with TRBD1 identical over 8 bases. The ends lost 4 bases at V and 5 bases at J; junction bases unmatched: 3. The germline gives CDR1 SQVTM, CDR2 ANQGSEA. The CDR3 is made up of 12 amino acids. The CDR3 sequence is CSVGQGYETQYF. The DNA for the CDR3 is TGCAGCGTTGGACAGGGGTACGAGACCCAGTACTTC.

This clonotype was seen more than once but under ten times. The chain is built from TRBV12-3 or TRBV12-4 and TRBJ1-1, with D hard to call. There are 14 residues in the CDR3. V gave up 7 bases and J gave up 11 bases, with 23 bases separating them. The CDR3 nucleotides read TGTGCCAGCACCCCCGGGGAGGGCCCGCCCTCTGCTTTCTTT. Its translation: CASTPGEGPPSAFF.

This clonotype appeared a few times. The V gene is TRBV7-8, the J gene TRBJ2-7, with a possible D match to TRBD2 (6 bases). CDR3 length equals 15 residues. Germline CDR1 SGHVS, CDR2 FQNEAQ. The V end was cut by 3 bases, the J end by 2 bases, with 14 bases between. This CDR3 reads CASSLLASEAYEQYF. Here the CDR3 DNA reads TGTGCCAGCAGCTTGCTGGCTAGCGAGGCCTACGAGCAGTACTTC.

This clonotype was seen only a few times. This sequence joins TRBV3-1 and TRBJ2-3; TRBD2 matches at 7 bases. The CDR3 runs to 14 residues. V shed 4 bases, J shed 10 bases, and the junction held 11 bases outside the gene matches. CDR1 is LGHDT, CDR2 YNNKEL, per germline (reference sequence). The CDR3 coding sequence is TGTGCCAGCAGCCCCGGAGAGGCGGGGGTCTCGCAGTATTTT. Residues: CASSPGEAGVSQYF.

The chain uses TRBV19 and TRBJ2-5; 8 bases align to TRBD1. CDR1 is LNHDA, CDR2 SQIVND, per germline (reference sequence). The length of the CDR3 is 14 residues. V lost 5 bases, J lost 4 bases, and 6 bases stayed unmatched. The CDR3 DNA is TGTGCCAGTAGTCTTAGGACAGGGCCAGAGACCCAGTACTTC. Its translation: CASSLRTGPETQYF.

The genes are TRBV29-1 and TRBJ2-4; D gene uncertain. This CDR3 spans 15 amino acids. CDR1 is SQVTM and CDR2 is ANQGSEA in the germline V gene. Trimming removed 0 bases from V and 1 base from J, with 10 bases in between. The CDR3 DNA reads TGCAGCGTTGAAGATAAGGGATCGGCCAAAAACATTCAGTACTTC. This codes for CSVEDKGSAKNIQYF.

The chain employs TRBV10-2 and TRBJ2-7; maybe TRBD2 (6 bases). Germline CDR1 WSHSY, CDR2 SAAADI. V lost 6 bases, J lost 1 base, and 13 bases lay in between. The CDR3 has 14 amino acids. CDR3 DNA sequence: TGCGCCAGCAGGGGAGGCAGGGAGTCCTACGAGCAGTACTTC. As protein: CASRGGRESYEQYF.

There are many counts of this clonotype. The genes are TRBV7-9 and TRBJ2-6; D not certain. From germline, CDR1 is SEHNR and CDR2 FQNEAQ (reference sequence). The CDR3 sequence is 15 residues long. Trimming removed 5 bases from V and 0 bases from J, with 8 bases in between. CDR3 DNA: TGTGCCAGCAGCCTCTCCAGCTCTGGGGCCAACGTCCTGACTTTC. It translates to CASSLSSSGANVLTF.

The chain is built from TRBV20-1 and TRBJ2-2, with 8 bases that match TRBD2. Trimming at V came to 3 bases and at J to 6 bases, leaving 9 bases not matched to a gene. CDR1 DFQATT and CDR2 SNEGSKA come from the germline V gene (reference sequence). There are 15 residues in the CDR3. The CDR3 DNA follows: TGCAGTGCTAGGCGCAGCGGGGGTTCGTCCGGGGAGCTGTTTTTT. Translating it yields CSARRSGGSSGELFF.

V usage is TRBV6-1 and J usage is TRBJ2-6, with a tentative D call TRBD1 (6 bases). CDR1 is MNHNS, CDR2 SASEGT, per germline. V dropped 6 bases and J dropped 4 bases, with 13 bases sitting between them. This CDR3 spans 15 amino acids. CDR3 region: CASRLRGSGANVLTF. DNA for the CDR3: TGTGCCAGCAGGCTCAGGGGTTCGGGGGCCAACGTCCTGACTTTC.

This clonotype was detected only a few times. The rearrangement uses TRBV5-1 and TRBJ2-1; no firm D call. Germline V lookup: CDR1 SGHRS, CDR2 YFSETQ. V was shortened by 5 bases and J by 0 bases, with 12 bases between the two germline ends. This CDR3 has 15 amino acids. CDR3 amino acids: CASRSDLFSYNEQFF. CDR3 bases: TGCGCCAGCAGGTCGGATTTATTCTCCTACAATGAGCAGTTCTTC.

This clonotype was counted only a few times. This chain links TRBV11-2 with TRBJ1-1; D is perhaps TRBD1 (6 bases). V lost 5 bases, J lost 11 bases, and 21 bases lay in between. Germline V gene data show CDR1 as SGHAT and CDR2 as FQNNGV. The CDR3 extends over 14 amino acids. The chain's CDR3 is CASSPQTGGGSAFF. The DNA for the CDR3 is TGTGCCAGCAGCCCACAGACAGGCGGAGGATCGGCTTTCTTT.

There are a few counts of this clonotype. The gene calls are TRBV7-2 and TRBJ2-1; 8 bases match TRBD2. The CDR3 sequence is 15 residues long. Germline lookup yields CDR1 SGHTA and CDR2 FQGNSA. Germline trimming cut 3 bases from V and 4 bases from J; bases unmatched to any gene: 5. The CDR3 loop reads CASSFYGGAYNEQFF. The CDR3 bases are TGTGCCAGCAGCTTTTACGGGGGGGCGTACAATGAGCAGTTCTTC.